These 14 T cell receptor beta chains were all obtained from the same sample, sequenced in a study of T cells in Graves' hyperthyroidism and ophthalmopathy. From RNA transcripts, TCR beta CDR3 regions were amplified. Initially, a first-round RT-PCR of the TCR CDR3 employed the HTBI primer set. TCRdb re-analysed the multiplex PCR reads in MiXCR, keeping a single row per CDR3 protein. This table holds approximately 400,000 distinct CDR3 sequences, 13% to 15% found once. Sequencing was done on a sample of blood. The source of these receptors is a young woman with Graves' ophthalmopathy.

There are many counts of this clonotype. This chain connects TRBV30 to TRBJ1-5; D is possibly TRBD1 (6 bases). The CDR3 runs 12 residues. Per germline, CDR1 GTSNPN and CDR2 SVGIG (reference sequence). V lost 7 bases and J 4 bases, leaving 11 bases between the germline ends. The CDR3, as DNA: TGTGCCTCCCGGACAGCGAATCAGCCCCAGCATTTT. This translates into CASRTANQPQHF.

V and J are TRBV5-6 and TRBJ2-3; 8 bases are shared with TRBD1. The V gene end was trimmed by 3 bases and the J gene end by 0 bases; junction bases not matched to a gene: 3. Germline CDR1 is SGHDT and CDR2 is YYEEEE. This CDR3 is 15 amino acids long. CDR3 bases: TGTGCCAGCAGCTCAGGGGGCGCGAGCACAGATACGCAGTATTTT. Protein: CASSSGGASTDTQYF.

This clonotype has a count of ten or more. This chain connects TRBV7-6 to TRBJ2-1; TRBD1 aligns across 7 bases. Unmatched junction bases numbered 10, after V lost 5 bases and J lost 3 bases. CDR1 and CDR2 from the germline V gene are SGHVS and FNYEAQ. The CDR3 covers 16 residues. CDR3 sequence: CASSQNRGTIYNEQFF. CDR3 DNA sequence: TGTGCCAGCAGCCAGAACAGGGGAACTATCTACAATGAGCAGTTCTTC.

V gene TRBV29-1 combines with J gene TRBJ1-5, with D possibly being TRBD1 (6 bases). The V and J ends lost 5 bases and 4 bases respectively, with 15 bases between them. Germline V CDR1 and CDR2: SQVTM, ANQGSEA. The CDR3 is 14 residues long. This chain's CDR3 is CSVSEGVGNQPQHF. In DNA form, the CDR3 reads TGCAGCGTTTCCGAGGGGGTTGGGAATCAGCCCCAGCATTTT.

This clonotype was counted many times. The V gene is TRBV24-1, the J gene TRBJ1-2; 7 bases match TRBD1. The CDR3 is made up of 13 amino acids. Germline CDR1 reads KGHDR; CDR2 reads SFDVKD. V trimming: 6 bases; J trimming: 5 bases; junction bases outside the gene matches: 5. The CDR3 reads CATSQQGIYGYTF. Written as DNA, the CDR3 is TGTGCCACCAGTCAACAGGGGATTTATGGCTACACCTTC.

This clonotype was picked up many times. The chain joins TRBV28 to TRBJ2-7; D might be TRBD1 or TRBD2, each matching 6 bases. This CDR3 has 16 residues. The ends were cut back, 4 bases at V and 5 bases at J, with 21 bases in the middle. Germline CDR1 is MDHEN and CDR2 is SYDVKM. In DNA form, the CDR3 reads TGTGCCAGCAGTTACCTCGTCGGGGGCGTGAAGGACGAGCAGTACTTC. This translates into CASSYLVGGVKDEQYF.

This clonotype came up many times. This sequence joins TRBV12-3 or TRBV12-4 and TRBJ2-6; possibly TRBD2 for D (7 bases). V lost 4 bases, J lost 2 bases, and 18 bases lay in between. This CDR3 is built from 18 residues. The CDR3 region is CASSWRWGGAAGANVLTF. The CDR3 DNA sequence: TGTGCCAGCAGTTGGCGTTGGGGGGGCGCCGCTGGGGCCAACGTCCTGACTTTC.

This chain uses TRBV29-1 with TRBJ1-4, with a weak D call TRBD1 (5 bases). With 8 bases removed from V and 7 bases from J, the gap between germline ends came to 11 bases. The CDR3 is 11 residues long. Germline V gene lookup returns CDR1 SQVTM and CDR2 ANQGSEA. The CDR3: CSLRDAEKLFF. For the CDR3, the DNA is TGCAGCTTACGGGACGCTGAAAAACTGTTTTTT.

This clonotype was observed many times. This chain's CDR3 is CSAKKDTSYEQYF. CDR3 DNA: TGCAGTGCAAAGAAGGACACCTCCTACGAGCAGTACTTC. The chain joins TRBV20-1 to TRBJ2-7; D might be TRBD1 (5 bases). Germline CDR1 is DFQATT and CDR2 is SNEGSKA (reference sequence). The length of the CDR3 is 13 residues. With 6 bases removed from V and 0 bases from J, the gap between germline ends came to 12 bases.

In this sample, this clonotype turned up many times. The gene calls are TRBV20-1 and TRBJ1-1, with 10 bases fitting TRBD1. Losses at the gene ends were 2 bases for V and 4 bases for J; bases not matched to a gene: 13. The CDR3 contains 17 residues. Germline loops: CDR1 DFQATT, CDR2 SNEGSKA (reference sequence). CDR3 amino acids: CSARYAGTGVVATEAFF. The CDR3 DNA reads TGCAGTGCTAGATATGCAGGGACAGGGGTTGTGGCCACTGAAGCTTTCTTT.

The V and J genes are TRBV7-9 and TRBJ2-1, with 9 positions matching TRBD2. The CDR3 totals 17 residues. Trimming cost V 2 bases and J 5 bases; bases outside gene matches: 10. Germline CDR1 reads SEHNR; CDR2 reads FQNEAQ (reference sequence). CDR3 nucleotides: TGTGCCAGCAGCTTATTAGGGCGGGGGGGCCCTAACAATGAGCAGTTCTTC. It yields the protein CASSLLGRGGPNNEQFF. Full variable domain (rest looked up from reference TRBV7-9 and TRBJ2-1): DTGVSQNPRHKITKRGQNVTFRCDPISEHNRLYWYRQTLGQGPEFLTYFQNEAQLEKSRLLSDRFSAERPKGSFSTLEIQRTEQGDSAMYLCASSLLGRGGPNNEQFFGPGTRLTVL.

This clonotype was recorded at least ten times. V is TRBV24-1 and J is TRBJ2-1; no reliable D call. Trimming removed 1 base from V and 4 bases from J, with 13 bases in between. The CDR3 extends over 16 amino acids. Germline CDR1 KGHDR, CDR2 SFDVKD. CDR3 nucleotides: TGTGCCACCAGTGATTTATATGGAGACTCTTACAATGAGCAGTTCTTC. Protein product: CATSDLYGDSYNEQFF.

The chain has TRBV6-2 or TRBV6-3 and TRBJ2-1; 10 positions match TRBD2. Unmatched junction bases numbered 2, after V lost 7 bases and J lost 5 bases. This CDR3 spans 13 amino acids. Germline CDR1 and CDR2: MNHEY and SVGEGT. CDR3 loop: CASKLAGDNEQFF. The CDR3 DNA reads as TGTGCCAGCAAGCTAGCGGGGGACAATGAGCAGTTCTTC.

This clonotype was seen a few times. In DNA, the CDR3 is TGTGCCAGCAGCTTAGTTTGGGACAGGGAAGAGACCCAGTACTTC. Its translation is CASSLVWDREETQYF. This rearrangement joins TRBV7-9 to TRBJ2-5; 9 nucleotides line up with TRBD1. The J segment lost 3 bases and the V segment lost 1 base, leaving 3 bases of the junction unmatched. This CDR3 comprises 15 residues. Germline values: CDR1 SEHNR, CDR2 FQNEAQ (reference sequence).